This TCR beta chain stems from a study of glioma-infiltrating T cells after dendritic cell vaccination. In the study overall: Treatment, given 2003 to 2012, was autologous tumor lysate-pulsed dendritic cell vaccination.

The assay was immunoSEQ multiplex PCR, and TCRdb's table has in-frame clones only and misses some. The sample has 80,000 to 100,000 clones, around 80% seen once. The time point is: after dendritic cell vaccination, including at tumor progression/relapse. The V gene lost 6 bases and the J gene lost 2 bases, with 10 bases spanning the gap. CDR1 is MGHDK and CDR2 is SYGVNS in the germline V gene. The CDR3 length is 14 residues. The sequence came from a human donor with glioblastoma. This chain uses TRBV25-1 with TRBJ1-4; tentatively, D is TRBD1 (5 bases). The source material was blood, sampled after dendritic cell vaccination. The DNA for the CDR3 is TGTGCCAGCAGGGGGGGTCCCACTAATGAAAAACTGTTTTTT. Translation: CASRGGPTNEKLFF.